These T cell receptor beta chains were read from a single sample in a study of CD8 T cells in Susac syndrome. Each CDR3 protein gets one entry after TCRdb re-called the immunoSEQ multiplex PCR reads with MiXCR. This table holds 150,000 to 200,000 distinct CDR3 sequences, about 95% found once. Source material: CD4+ T cells from PBMCs. Receptors were obtained from a human donor in good health. Both conserved end residues are trimmed from each CDR3.

j_call: TRBJ2-1; v_call: TRBV2; cdr3_aa: ASSEMGGGEQF
j_call: TRBJ2-1; v_call: TRBV20-1; cdr3_aa: SARWGGEQF
j_call: TRBJ2-1; v_call: TRBV12-3/TRBV12-4; cdr3_aa: ASNPGTATGEQF
j_call: TRBJ2-5; v_call: TRBV7-9; cdr3_aa: ASSSRLAPRETQY
j_call: TRBJ1-1; v_call: TRBV29-1; cdr3_aa: SVDRTTENTEAF
j_call: TRBJ2-5; v_call: TRBV9; cdr3_aa: ASSVFSRGRQETQY
j_call: TRBJ2-7; v_call: TRBV4-3; cdr3_aa: ASSERQPHNPPFYEQY
j_call: TRBJ2-1; v_call: TRBV5-1; cdr3_aa: ASSRTSGGRPNEQF
j_call: TRBJ2-5; v_call: TRBV18; cdr3_aa: ASSRTSDETQY
j_call: TRBJ1-6; v_call: TRBV20-1; cdr3_aa: SAGSTGTSPLH
j_call: TRBJ2-7; v_call: TRBV6-5; cdr3_aa: ASSNALGAGQY
j_call: TRBJ2-1; v_call: TRBV6-2/TRBV6-3; cdr3_aa: ASRPSGGVNEQF
j_call: TRBJ1-1; v_call: TRBV30; cdr3_aa: AWTEGQPNTEAF
j_call: TRBJ2-7; v_call: TRBV6-6; cdr3_aa: ASSYELAYEQY
j_call: TRBJ2-7; v_call: TRBV5-1; cdr3_aa: ASSLTGNRYEQY
j_call: TRBJ2-3; v_call: TRBV20-1; cdr3_aa: SARQGLDTQY
j_call: TRBJ1-2; v_call: TRBV29-1; cdr3_aa: SFYETNSNYGYT
j_call: TRBJ2-2; v_call: TRBV19; cdr3_aa: ASSIEGNTGELF
j_call: TRBJ1-1; v_call: TRBV9; cdr3_aa: ASSPQTRNTEAF
j_call: TRBJ2-3; v_call: TRBV9; cdr3_aa: ASSVRQDTDTQY
j_call: TRBJ1-2; v_call: TRBV12-3/TRBV12-4; cdr3_aa: ASSRRTGGRDGYT
j_call: TRBJ2-7; v_call: TRBV15; cdr3_aa: ATSRARDSYEQY
j_call: TRBJ2-5; v_call: TRBV29-1; cdr3_aa: SVGGLGQETQY